The rows below give T cell receptor beta chains drawn from one sample of a study of blood T cell repertoires in COVID-19. Sequencing used immunoSEQ multiplex PCR; TCRdb keeps in-frame clones, though not all of them. The sample holds more than 85,000 clones; around 90% are singletons and the top ten take about 4%. Sequencing was done on a sample of peripheral blood. The receptors come from a man younger than 35 with acute or convalescent COVID-19. The CDR3 runs from the conserved cysteine through the conserved F or W. The D gene is left open where the match is weak. The listing skips clone size in some rows; elsewhere it reads once, few, many or a size class.

V gene	D gene	clone size	J gene	CDR3 DNA	CDR3 protein
TRBV11-2	.	once	TRBJ2-1	TGTGCCAGCAGCTTAGCGGCGGGCTCCTACAATGAGCAGTTCTTC	CASSLAAGSYNEQFF
TRBV12-3/TRBV12-4	.	once	TRBJ1-2	TGTGCCAGCAGTTTAGCGGACTTCTATGGCTACACCTTC	CASSLADFYGYTF
TRBV5-1	.	.	TRBJ1-1	TGCGCCAGCAGCCGACCGGAGGGGGGGGAAGCTTTCTTT	CASSRPEGGEAFF
TRBV27	.	.	TRBJ1-5	TGTGCCAGCAGTTTTGGGGGGGATCAGCCCCAGCATTTT	CASSFGGDQPQHF
TRBV5-1	TRBD1	.	TRBJ1-1	TGCGCCAGCAGCTCCCTACCGGGACAGGGGGCGAGAGAAGCTTTCTTT	CASSSLPGQGAREAFF
TRBV28	.	.	TRBJ1-1	TGTGCCGGGAGGACGGGGGGGAACACTGAAGCTTTCTTT	CAGRTGGNTEAFF
TRBV5-1	.	.	TRBJ2-3	TGCGCCAGCAGCTTGGACGCGGGTAGCACAGATACGCAGTATTTT	CASSLDAGSTDTQYF
TRBV10-3	.	.	TRBJ1-2	TGTGCCATCAGTGAGTCATACGGCAGGGAGGACTATGGCTACACCTTC	CAISESYGREDYGYTF
TRBV5-1	TRBD1	.	TRBJ2-1	TGCGCCAGCAGGGGGGACAGAAACAATGAGCAGTTCTTC	CASRGDRNNEQFF
TRBV19	.	.	TRBJ1-6	TGTGCCAGTAGTGCCCCGGGGTATAATTCACCCCTCCACTTT	CASSAPGYNSPLHF
TRBV29-1	TRBD1	.	TRBJ1-1	TGCAGCTCCCAGGACAGGCCGTCGAACACTGAAGCTTTCTTT	CSSQDRPSNTEAFF
TRBV30	TRBD2	.	TRBJ2-1	TGTGCCTGGAGTGGCGGGACTAGCATCCATGAGCAGTTCTTC	CAWSGGTSIHEQFF
TRBV5-1	TRBD1	.	TRBJ1-3	TGCGCCAGCAGCTTAGCAGGGGGCCAGTACGGAAACACCATATATTTT	CASSLAGGQYGNTIYF
TRBV11-2	TRBD2	.	TRBJ2-1	TGTGCCAGCAGCCCAACGGCGGGAGGGTACAATGAGCAGTTCTTC	CASSPTAGGYNEQFF
TRBV19	.	.	TRBJ1-2	TGTGCCAGTAGTAGGGACACGGTGAACTATGGCTACACCTTC	CASSRDTVNYGYTF
TRBV2	TRBD1	.	TRBJ1-3	TGTGCCAGCAACAACGACAGGGGAGGTACCATATATTTT	CASNNDRGGTIYF
TRBV5-1	TRBD2	.	TRBJ2-1	TGCGCCAGCAGCTTCGGGACTAGCGGTTATGAGCAGTTCTTC	CASSFGTSGYEQFF
TRBV5-6	.	.	TRBJ1-1	TGTGCCAGCAGCTTGGATTTGGGGGCGCAGGTAGGGACTGAAGCTTTCTTT	CASSLDLGAQVGTEAFF
TRBV3-1/TRBV3-2	.	.	TRBJ2-3	TGTGCCAGCAGCCAAGAACAGTCCACAGATACGCAGTATTTT	CASSQEQSTDTQYF
TRBV28	TRBD1	.	TRBJ2-7	TGTGCCAGCAGTCCACCTGGGACAGCCGCCTACGAGCAGTACTTC	CASSPPGTAAYEQYF
TRBV21-1	.	.	TRBJ1-4	TGTGCCAGCAGCAAATTTGGGACAGAGAATGAAAAACTGTTTTTT	CASSKFGTENEKLFF
TRBV5-4	TRBD1	.	TRBJ1-6	TGTGCCAGCAGTCAAGGACAGGGGGATTATTCACCCCTCCACTTT	CASSQGQGDYSPLHF
TRBV13	.	.	TRBJ1-1	TGTGCCAGCACCGTAGCGGGGAACACTGAAGCTTTCTTT	CASTVAGNTEAFF
TRBV18	TRBD1	.	TRBJ2-1	TGTGCCAGCTCACCCGTACCGGGACAGGGGCAACATAATGAGCAGTTCTTC	CASSPVPGQGQHNEQFF
TRBV21-1	.	.	TRBJ2-7	TGTGCCAGCAGCACAGGGTGTCCCTACGAGCAGTACTTC	CASSTGCPYEQYF
TRBV9	.	once	TRBJ2-1	TGTGCCAGCAGCGTAGTGCGGGGCGAATACAATGAGCAGTTCTTC	CASSVVRGEYNEQFF
TRBV18	TRBD1	.	TRBJ2-5	TGTGCCAGCTCCCAGAGCGACGGGACAGGGAAAGAGACCCAGTACTTC	CASSQSDGTGKETQYF
TRBV11-2	.	.	TRBJ1-2	TGTGCCAGCAGCCCGAGGGTTTCTAACTATGGCTACACCTTC	CASSPRVSNYGYTF
TRBV6-5	.	.	TRBJ1-5	TGTGCCAGCCGGCACAGTCGAGATCAGCCCCAGCATTTT	CASRHSRDQPQHF
TRBV19	.	.	TRBJ1-2	TGTGCCAGTAGTGCCAGGGGCCGGGTGAACTATGGCTACACCTTC	CASSARGRVNYGYTF
TRBV14	.	.	TRBJ1-1	TGTGCCAGCAGCCAGGGCAGGGGCGTCATGAACACTGAAGCTTTCTTT	CASSQGRGVMNTEAFF
TRBV6-5	TRBD1	.	TRBJ2-5	TGTGCCAGCAGCCGGGACAGGGGGGGTACAGAGACCCAGTACTTC	CASSRDRGGTETQYF
TRBV7-8	.	.	TRBJ1-6	TGTGCCAGCAGCTTGGCCGGGACACCCCTCCACTTT	CASSLAGTPLHF
TRBV5-1	TRBD1	.	TRBJ1-1	TGCGCCAGCAGCTGGGACAGGGGGCGCGAAGCTTTCTTT	CASSWDRGREAFF
TRBV29-1	.	.	TRBJ1-4	TGCAGCGCCTCAGGACAGTTTAATGAAAAACTGTTTTTT	CSASGQFNEKLFF
TRBV27	.	.	TRBJ1-6	TGTGCCAGCAGTTTTGGGACTTCCCATTCACCCCTCCACTTT	CASSFGTSHSPLHF
TRBV30	TRBD2	.	TRBJ2-5	TGTGCCTGGAGCTCAGCGGGAGGGGCCCAAGAGACCCAGTACTTC	CAWSSAGGAQETQYF
TRBV7-9	TRBD1	.	TRBJ1-2	TGTGCCAGCAGTCCCAGGACAGGGTACTATGGCTACACCTTC	CASSPRTGYYGYTF
TRBV4-1	TRBD1	once	TRBJ1-1	TGCGCCAGCAGCCGACAGGGGAGCACTGAAGCTTTCTTT	CASSRQGSTEAFF
TRBV6-5	TRBD1	.	TRBJ2-3	TGTGCCAGCAGGTTACAGGGGGGTAGCACAGATACGCAGTATTTT	CASRLQGGSTDTQYF
TRBV19	.	.	TRBJ1-5	TGTGCCGGTAGTACAGGGAGCAATCAGCCCCAGCATTTT	CAGSTGSNQPQHF
TRBV9	.	.	TRBJ1-1	TGTGCCAGCGCCCGCTCCCTTGGTGGGGGCGGGAACACTGAAGCTTTCTTT	CASARSLGGGGNTEAFF
TRBV3-1/TRBV3-2	.	.	TRBJ1-1	TGTGCCAGCAGCCAAGCACCCGGGGGGGCTGAAGCTTTCTTT	CASSQAPGGAEAFF
TRBV5-1	.	.	TRBJ1-1	TGCGCCAGCAGCTTGAGCACAGTTAACACTGAAGCTTTCTTT	CASSLSTVNTEAFF
TRBV5-8	.	.	TRBJ1-1	TGTGCCAGCAGCACAGAAACAGGGTGGGACACTGAAGCTTTCTTT	CASSTETGWDTEAFF
TRBV6-5	.	.	TRBJ1-1	TGTGCCAGCAAGGCACAGGGTGTATCACACACTGAAGCTTTCTTT	CASKAQGVSHTEAFF
TRBV18	TRBD1	.	TRBJ1-5	TGTGCCAGCTCGCAGGGGACAGGAAGTGGTAGCAATCAGCCCCAGCATTTT	CASSQGTGSGSNQPQHF